This T cell receptor (beta chain) was sequenced in a study of T cell changes during pregnancy in multiple sclerosis (dated by TCRdb to between 2017 and 2020). Regarding the research as a whole: In women with multiple sclerosis, the researchers looked at how the T cell repertoire shifted as pregnancy progressed.

Details on this clone: The specificity of this receptor is unknown. No much larger clone exists at a distance of one base, and base qualities are not known.

Taken from the germline V gene (reference sequence), the CDR1 and CDR2 loops are GTSNPN and SVGIG. V and J lose 2 bases and 4 bases, and a span of 12 bases separates them. Counted from cysteine to phenylalanine, this CDR3 has 15 amino acids. Only the CDR3 portion is preserved as DNA: 45 bases, with reading frame beginning at the first base. Library preparation employed the immunoSEQ multiplex PCR assay. TCRdb obtained this table from immuneACCESS and retained in-frame rearrangements with V and J assigned. These tables miss some clones; where compared with another copy, unresolved V genes account for less than half of the shortfall, and the remainder is unexplained. The sample data list approximately 49,000 clones, and 90% of these were observed just once. Jointly, the top ten make up 5.1% of the sample.

Sequenced here: peripheral blood, sampled after pregnancy. The TCR originated in a female donor in good health, enrolled as a control in a pregnancy study. This chain joins TRBV30 to TRBJ1-6, with the D gene uncertain. The DNA reads TGTGCCTGGAGTTCCTTCGGGAATTATAATTCACCCCTCCACTTT. Translated, it gives CAWSSFGNYNSPLHF.